Presented here are 10 T cell receptor beta chains from one specimen sequenced in a study of blood T cell repertoires in COVID-19. Clones were sequenced by immunoSEQ multiplex PCR, and TCRdb holds only the in-frame ones, with some missing. This repertoire shows 490,000 or so clones, 88% found once; its top ten account for around 7.9%. Sequencing was carried out using PBMCs or T cells enriched from blood (not recorded which). The receptors shown here come from a woman aged 60-70 years who had recovered from COVID-19.

The V and J genes are TRBV18 and TRBJ1-4; D uncertain. V was pared by 3 bases and J by 0 bases, with 8 bases between. In germline, CDR1 is KGHSH, CDR2 LQKENI. The length of the CDR3 is 15 residues. In nucleotides, the CDR3 is TGTGCCAGCTCACCGCCAGGTGCAACTAATGAAAAACTGTTTTTT. Its protein product is CASSPPGATNEKLFF.

This clone turned up a few times. The V and J genes are TRBV2 and TRBJ1-1; D remains ambiguous. Germline V CDR1 and CDR2: SNHLY, FYNNEI. Trimming cost V 2 bases and J 7 bases, with 14 bases left between them. This CDR3 spans 14 amino acids. Here the CDR3 reads CASSESSGFGEAFF. CDR3 DNA: TGTGCCAGCAGTGAATCTTCAGGCTTTGGTGAAGCTTTCTTT.

The V call is TRBV5-1, the J call TRBJ2-7, with 8 positions matching TRBD1. The V and J ends lost 4 bases and 4 bases, in that order; junction bases with no gene match: 4. Germline values: CDR1 SGHRS, CDR2 YFSETQ. This CDR3 spans 13 amino acids. CDR3 sequence (DNA): TGCGCCAGCAGCCCGGACAGGGCTTACGAGCAGTACTTC. Its translation is CASSPDRAYEQYF.

The chain combines TRBV4-2 with TRBJ2-5; 9 bases match TRBD1. Looked up from germline, CDR1 is LGHNA and CDR2 is YNFKEQ. With V trimmed by 4 bases and J by 4 bases, 10 bases remained unmatched. CDR3 length: 16 residues. This CDR3 reads CASSPGTGTLGETQYF. The DNA of the CDR3 is TGTGCCAGCAGCCCCGGGACAGGGACCCTGGGAGAGACCCAGTACTTC.

The genes are TRBV6-1 and TRBJ1-2; D is unclear. The germline V gene has CDR1 MNHNS and CDR2 SASEGT. Between the trimmed V and J ends, which lost 1 base and 5 bases, there was a span of 11 bases. This CDR3 has 14 amino acids. The DNA of the CDR3 is TGTGCCAGCAGTGAAGTTTTCGGGGAGTATGGCTACACCTTC. Protein: CASSEVFGEYGYTF.

The DNA of the CDR3 is TGTGCCAGCAGGACTGACAGGCAATATAATTCACCCCTCCACTTT. It specifies CASRTDRQYNSPLHF. The chain combines TRBV11-3 with TRBJ1-6, with a weak D call TRBD1 (6 bases). This CDR3 comprises 15 residues. Germline-derived CDR1 and CDR2 are SGHNT and YENEEA. The germline V and J ends were trimmed by 6 bases and 4 bases, with 13 bases remaining between them.

The chain recombines TRBV2 with TRBJ1-1; 7 positions match TRBD1. Germline-derived CDR1 and CDR2 are SNHLY and FYNNEI. This CDR3 contains 14 residues. The V and J ends lost 7 bases and 3 bases, in that order; junction bases with no gene match: 8. The CDR3 nucleotides are TGTGCCAGCATCCTACAGGGGTGGGACACTGAAGCTTTCTTT. Translation gives CASILQGWDTEAFF.

This clone appeared a few times. V is TRBV21-1 and J is TRBJ1-5; the D call of TRBD1 is as the table states it, not checked on the DNA. TRBV21-1 is a pseudogene segment. This CDR3 has 17 amino acids. This chain's CDR3 is CASSKVRDRYSNQPQHF. DNA of the CDR3: TGTGCCAGCAGCAAAGTCCGGGACAGATATAGCAATCAGCCCCAGCATTTT.

This chain uses TRBV18 with TRBJ2-7, with 10 bases identical to TRBD1. V shed 3 bases, J shed 1 base, and the junction held 3 bases outside the gene matches. CDR1 KGHSH and CDR2 LQKENI come from the germline V gene. This CDR3 contains 15 residues. The CDR3 sequence is CASSPRTGGSYEQYF. In nucleotides, the CDR3 is TGTGCCAGCTCACCCCGGACAGGGGGTTCCTACGAGCAGTACTTC.

The chain employs TRBV15 and TRBJ1-2; D perhaps matches TRBD1 (5 bases). The germline gives CDR1 LNHNV, CDR2 YYDKDF (reference sequence). The CDR3 sequence is 16 residues long. Trimming pared 1 base from V and 7 bases from J, leaving 19 bases between. DNA of the CDR3: TGTGCCACCAGCAGAGTCCTACAACAGGCGGCCAGTGGCTACACCTTC. Translating gives CATSRVLQQAASGYTF.